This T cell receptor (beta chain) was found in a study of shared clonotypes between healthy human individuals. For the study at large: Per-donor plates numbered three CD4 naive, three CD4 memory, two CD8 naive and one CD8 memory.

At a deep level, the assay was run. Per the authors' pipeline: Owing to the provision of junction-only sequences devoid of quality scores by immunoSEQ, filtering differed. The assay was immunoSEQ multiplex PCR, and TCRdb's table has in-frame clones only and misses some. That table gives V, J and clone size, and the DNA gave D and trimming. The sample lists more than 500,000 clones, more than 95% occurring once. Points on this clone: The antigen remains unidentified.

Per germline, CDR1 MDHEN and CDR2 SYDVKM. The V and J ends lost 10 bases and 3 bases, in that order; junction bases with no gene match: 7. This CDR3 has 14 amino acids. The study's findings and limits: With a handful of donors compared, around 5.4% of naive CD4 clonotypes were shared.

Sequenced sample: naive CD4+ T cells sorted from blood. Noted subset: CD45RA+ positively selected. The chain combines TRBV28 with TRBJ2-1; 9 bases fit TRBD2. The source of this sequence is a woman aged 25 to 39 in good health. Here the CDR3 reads CATRETSGYNEQFF. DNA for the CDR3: TGTGCCACCAGGGAGACTAGCGGCTACAATGAGCAGTTCTTC. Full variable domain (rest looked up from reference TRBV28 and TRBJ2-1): DVKVTQSSRYLVKRTGEKVFLECVQDMDHENMFWYRQDPGLGLRLIYFSYDVKMKEKGDIPEGYSVSREKKERFSLILESASTNQTSMYLCATRETSGYNEQFFGPGTRLTVL.